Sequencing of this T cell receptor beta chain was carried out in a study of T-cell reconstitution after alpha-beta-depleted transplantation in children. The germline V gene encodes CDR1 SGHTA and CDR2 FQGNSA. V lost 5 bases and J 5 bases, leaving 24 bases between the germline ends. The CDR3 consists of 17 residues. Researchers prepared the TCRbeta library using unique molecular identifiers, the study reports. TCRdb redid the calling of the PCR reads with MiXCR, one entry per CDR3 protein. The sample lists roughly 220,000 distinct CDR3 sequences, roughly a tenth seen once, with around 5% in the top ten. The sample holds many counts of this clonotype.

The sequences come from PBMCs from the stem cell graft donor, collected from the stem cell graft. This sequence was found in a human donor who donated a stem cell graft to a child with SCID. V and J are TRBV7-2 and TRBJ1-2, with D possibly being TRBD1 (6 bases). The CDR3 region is CASSVSGGQGSRYGYTF. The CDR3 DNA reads TGTGCCAGCAGCGTATCCGGGGGGCAGGGATCCCGATATGGCTACACCTTC.